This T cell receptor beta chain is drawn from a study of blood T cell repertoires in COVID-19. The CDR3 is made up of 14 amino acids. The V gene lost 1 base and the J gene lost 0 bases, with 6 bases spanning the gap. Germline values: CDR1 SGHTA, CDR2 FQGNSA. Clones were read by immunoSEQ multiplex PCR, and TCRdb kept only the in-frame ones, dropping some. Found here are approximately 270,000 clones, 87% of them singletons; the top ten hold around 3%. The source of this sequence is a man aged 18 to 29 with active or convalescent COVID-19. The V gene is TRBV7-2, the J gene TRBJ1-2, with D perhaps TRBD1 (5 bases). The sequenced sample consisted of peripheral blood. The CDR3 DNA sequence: TGTGCCAGCAGCTTAGAGGGGTCTAACTATGGCTACACCTTC. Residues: CASSLEGSNYGYTF.